These 30 T cell receptor beta chains were all obtained from the same sample, sequenced in a study of tumor-infiltrating lymphocytes in localized non-small cell lung cancer. Sequencing used immunoSEQ multiplex PCR; TCRdb keeps in-frame clones, though not all of them. Among some 8,100 clones listed, roughly 63% were seen once. The sequenced sample consisted of uninvolved lung tissue not adjacent to the tumor. Every receptor here comes from a human donor with non-small cell lung cancer.

This chain joins TRBV5-4 and TRBJ2-5; TRBD2 agrees at 7 bases. The V gene end was trimmed by 3 bases and the J gene end by 4 bases; junction bases not matched to a gene: 6. The CDR3 loop spans 14 amino acids. CDR1 is SGHNT, CDR2 YYREEE, per germline (reference sequence). The CDR3 region has the DNA TGTGCCAGCAGCTGGGGCAGGGAGGGAGAGACCCAGTACTTC. This encodes CASSWGREGETQYF.

This clone was seen a handful of times. The V and J genes are TRBV6-5 and TRBJ1-2, with D perhaps matching TRBD1 (6 bases). The CDR3 is made up of 11 amino acids. Germline V gene sequence: CDR1 MNHEY, CDR2 SVGAGI. The CDR3 reads CVIGGDYGYTF. Here the CDR3 DNA reads TGTGTGATAGGGGGAGACTATGGCTACACCTTC.

V is TRBV30 and J is TRBJ1-6; TRBD1 is a possible D gene (5 bases). V lost 3 bases to trimming and J lost 3 bases, with 9 bases between them. Germline V gives CDR1 GTSNPN, CDR2 SVGIG (reference sequence). The CDR3 has 14 residues. The CDR3 DNA reads as TGTGCCTGGAGCGGGACGGTCTATAATTCACCCCTCCACTTT. Amino acids: CAWSGTVYNSPLHF.

CDR3: CASSLSVAGGRDTQYF. For the CDR3, the DNA is TGTGCCAGCAGCTTAAGTGTAGCGGGGGGCCGGGATACGCAGTATTTT. The genes are TRBV7-2 and TRBJ2-3; 10 positions match TRBD2. The CDR3 totals 16 residues. The junction had 8 bases not matched to a gene; V was cut back by 2 bases and J by 6 bases. Germline V gene sequence: CDR1 SGHTA, CDR2 FQGNSA.

The V gene is TRBV30, the J gene TRBJ1-5; D possibly corresponds to TRBD1 (5 bases). There are 12 residues in the CDR3. The V and J ends lost 6 bases and 6 bases respectively, with 12 bases between them. Looked up from germline, CDR1 is GTSNPN and CDR2 is SVGIG (reference sequence). The CDR3 is CACSGGGQPQHF. CDR3 nucleotides: TGTGCCTGCTCGGGTGGGGGTCAGCCCCAGCATTTT.

The chain carries TRBV5-4 and TRBJ1-2, with D tentatively TRBD1 (6 bases). Between the trimmed V and J ends, which lost 0 bases and 2 bases, there was a span of 11 bases. This CDR3 has 15 residues. Germline V gene data show CDR1 as SGHNT and CDR2 as YYREEE (reference sequence). The CDR3, as DNA: TGTGCCAGCAGCTTGGCAGGAAGGGGGAACTATGGCTACACCTTC. Its translation is CASSLAGRGNYGYTF.

This clone showed up just a few times. The V call is TRBV5-4, the J call TRBJ2-5, with 11 positions matching TRBD1. The CDR3 length is 16 residues. Trimming cost V 3 bases and J 5 bases; bases outside gene matches: 9. Germline CDR1 reads SGHNT; CDR2 reads YYREEE (reference sequence). CDR3 loop: CASSWDGQGARETQYF. CDR3 coding DNA: TGTGCCAGCAGCTGGGACGGACAGGGGGCGCGGGAGACCCAGTACTTC.

The chain joins TRBV29-1 to TRBJ2-6; D is possibly TRBD2 (6 bases). Looked up from germline, CDR1 is SQVTM and CDR2 is ANQGSEA. V gave up 5 bases and J gave up 4 bases, with 12 bases separating them. The CDR3 is made up of 14 amino acids. The CDR3 reads CSVLGGAGANVLTF. CDR3 DNA: TGCAGCGTTTTGGGCGGGGCCGGGGCCAACGTCCTGACTTTC.

The V gene is TRBV7-9, the J gene TRBJ2-1; 7 bases map to TRBD1. The CDR3 runs 15 residues. After removal of 5 bases from V and 2 bases from J, the junction contained 6 bases not matched to a gene. CDR1 and CDR2 (germline): SEHNR, FQNEAQ (reference sequence). The CDR3 reads CASSPGTVPYNEQFF. CDR3 bases: TGTGCCAGCAGCCCGGGGACAGTACCCTACAATGAGCAGTTCTTC.

The gene calls are TRBV2 and TRBJ2-1; 11 bases line up with TRBD2. Germline CDR1 SNHLY, CDR2 FYNNEI. The CDR3 sequence is 16 residues long. J was trimmed by 2 bases and V by 10 bases; bases with no gene match: 10. The CDR3 is CAIDPPGLAAYNEQFF. The CDR3 DNA follows: TGTGCCATCGACCCACCGGGACTAGCGGCCTACAATGAGCAGTTCTTC.

The table lists this clone with a few counts. The same CDR3 also results from other DNA sequences found in this sample. The chain is built from TRBV5-1 and TRBJ2-5, with D hard to call. CDR1 and CDR2 (germline): SGHRS, YFSETQ. This CDR3 comprises 14 residues. V dropped 0 bases and J dropped 4 bases, with 10 bases sitting between them. In DNA form, the CDR3 reads TGCGCCAGCAGCTTGGGTCACGGCAGAGAGACCCAGTACTTC. It translates to CASSLGHGRETQYF. Supplemented by reference TRBV5-1 and TRBJ2-5, the full variable domain reads KAGVTQTPRYLIKTRGQQVTLSCSPISGHRSVSWYQQTPGQGLQFLFEYFSETQRNKGNFPGRFSGRQFSNSRSEMNVSTLELGDSALYLCASSLGHGRETQYFGPGTRLLVL.

This clone was found a few times. The V and J genes are TRBV4-1 and TRBJ1-2, with 9 bases that match TRBD1. With V trimmed by 3 bases and J by 8 bases, 7 bases remained unmatched. This CDR3 is built from 14 residues. Germline V lookup: CDR1 MGHRA, CDR2 YSYEKL. The CDR3 DNA is TGCGCCAGCAGCCAGGACAGGGGAATTGGAGGCTACACCTTC. Protein product: CASSQDRGIGGYTF.

The chain uses TRBV4-1 and TRBJ2-3; unclear D gene. Per germline, CDR1 MGHRA and CDR2 YSYEKL. The CDR3 consists of 13 residues. Trimming cost V 6 bases and J 4 bases, with 11 bases left between them. The DNA of the CDR3 is TGCGCCAGCAGGCCACCGGCTTCAGATACGCAGTATTTT. Its translation: CASRPPASDTQYF.

There are a few counts of this clone. The CDR3 loop reads CASRRQTREKLFF. The CDR3 coding sequence is TGTGCCAGCAGACGACAGACCAGGGAAAAACTGTTTTTT. The V and J genes are TRBV27 and TRBJ1-4; tentatively, D is TRBD1 (5 bases). CDR1 and CDR2 from the germline V gene are MNHEY and SMNVEV (reference sequence). This CDR3 has 13 amino acids. V was shortened by 6 bases and J by 8 bases, with 13 bases between the two germline ends.

The CDR3 sequence is CASRILAGGLNEQFF. The DNA of the CDR3 is TGTGCCAGCAGGATACTGGCGGGGGGGCTCAATGAGCAGTTCTTC. This chain connects TRBV6-5 to TRBJ2-1; TRBD2 aligns across 9 bases. CDR1 MNHEY and CDR2 SVGAGI come from the germline V gene. The CDR3 spans 15 residues. Losses at the gene ends were 6 bases for V and 6 bases for J; bases not matched to a gene: 9.

The V gene is TRBV7-6, the J gene TRBJ2-7; perhaps TRBD1 as D (5 bases). The V end was cut by 5 bases, the J end by 5 bases, with 13 bases between. The V gene's germline CDR1 is SGHVS and CDR2 FNYEAQ. The CDR3 has 13 amino acids. In nucleotides, the CDR3 is TGTGCCAGCAGCCCACCAGACAGAAACGAGCAGTACTTC. Its protein product is CASSPPDRNEQYF.

This chain links TRBV6-5 with TRBJ1-1; tentative D call: TRBD1 (6 bases). Between the trimmed V and J ends, which lost 4 bases and 0 bases, there was a span of 9 bases. The CDR3 consists of 14 residues. Germline V gene data show CDR1 as MNHEY and CDR2 as SVGAGI. The CDR3 is CASSWGTLNTEAFF. CDR3 DNA: TGTGCCAGCAGTTGGGGGACATTGAACACTGAAGCTTTCTTT.

This chain links TRBV2 with TRBJ2-5; 11 bases align to TRBD1. Trimming at V came to 2 bases and at J to 2 bases, leaving 1 base not matched to a gene. The germline gives CDR1 SNHLY, CDR2 FYNNEI. The CDR3 totals 15 residues. The CDR3 nucleotides read TGTGCCAGCAGTGAAAGGGACAGGGGGCAAGAGACCCAGTACTTC. This encodes CASSERDRGQETQYF.

V gene TRBV2 combines with J gene TRBJ2-2, with 8 positions matching TRBD1. The V gene's germline CDR1 is SNHLY and CDR2 FYNNEI. Trimming at V came to 3 bases and at J to 4 bases, leaving 4 bases not matched to a gene. CDR3 size: 15 residues. CDR3 in DNA: TGTGCCAGCAGTGAGGACAGGGTCCGCACCGGGGAGCTGTTTTTT. Residues: CASSEDRVRTGELFF.

CDR3 in DNA: TGTGCCAGCAGCTTAGGCCACGGGGGGGGAGATACGCAGTATTTT. Its translation: CASSLGHGGGDTQYF. The chain employs TRBV11-2 and TRBJ2-3, with TRBD2 identical over 8 bases. Per germline, CDR1 SGHAT and CDR2 FQNNGV. V trimming: 1 base; J trimming: 5 bases; junction bases outside the gene matches: 5. The CDR3 length is 15 residues. The full variable domain, completed using reference TRBV11-2 and TRBJ2-3, is EAGVAQSPRYKIIEKRQSVAFWCNPISGHATLYWYQQILGQGPKLLIQFQNNGVVDDSQLPKDRFSAERLKGVDSTLKIQPAKLEDSAVYLCASSLGHGGGDTQYFGPGTRLTVL.

This chain uses TRBV5-1 with TRBJ2-2; TRBD1 might be the D (6 bases). The germline CDR1 and CDR2 sequences are SGHRS and YFSETQ. Trimming pared 4 bases from V and 2 bases from J, leaving 12 bases between. The CDR3 length is 15 residues. As DNA, the CDR3 is TGCGCCAGCAGCGCGGACAGTCAAAACACCGGGGAGCTGTTTTTT. This translates into CASSADSQNTGELFF.

CDR3 in amino acids: CASSYIPGQGPDEQYF. For the CDR3, the DNA is TGTGCCAGCAGTTATATTCCGGGACAGGGGCCTGACGAGCAGTACTTC. This chain connects TRBV6-5 to TRBJ2-7; TRBD1 aligns across 10 bases. The germline V gene encodes CDR1 MNHEY and CDR2 SVGAGI. V shed 3 bases and J 5 bases; nucleotides not matched to a gene: 10. CDR3 size: 16 residues.

By sample fraction, this clone is medium-sized. This chain links TRBV5-5 with TRBJ2-7; possibly TRBD2 for D (5 bases). The ends were cut back, 3 bases at V and 11 bases at J, with 18 bases in the middle. The germline V gene has CDR1 SGHKS and CDR2 YYEKEE (reference sequence). The CDR3 extends over 13 amino acids. CDR3 nucleotides: TGTGCCAGCAGCTACAATACGGGCGGGTGGGAGTACTTC. Its protein is CASSYNTGGWEYF.

This chain joins TRBV6-1 and TRBJ2-3; the D gene is possibly TRBD1 (5 bases). CDR3 length: 15 residues. Germline CDR1 reads MNHNS; CDR2 reads SASEGT. Deletions cut 1 base from V and 0 bases from J, with 8 bases between. Here the CDR3 reads CASSEETASTDTQYF. CDR3 coding DNA: TGTGCCAGCAGTGAAGAGACAGCTAGCACAGATACGCAGTATTTT.

By share of the sample, this clone is medium-sized (0.01 to 0.1%). This chain uses TRBV7-6 with TRBJ1-4; 8 bases agree with TRBD1. The CDR3 has 13 residues. Germline V lookup: CDR1 SGHVS, CDR2 FNYEAQ. With 10 bases clipped from V and 4 bases from J, the junction kept 5 bases outside the gene matches. The CDR3 region is CATSDRDNEKLFF. DNA of the CDR3: TGTGCCACCTCGGACAGGGATAATGAAAAACTGTTTTTT.

The V and J genes are TRBV5-1 and TRBJ2-7, with 8 bases identical to TRBD2. Per germline, CDR1 SGHRS and CDR2 YFSETQ. CDR3 size: 15 residues. V gave up 4 bases and J gave up 0 bases; unmatched junction bases: 6. The CDR3 nucleotides are TGCGCCAGCAGCGCACCGGGGGGGGCCTCCTACGAGCAGTACTTC. This sequence encodes CASSAPGGASYEQYF.

As regards this clone: The junction shows a germline mismatch at one end, possibly a read error. The chain links TRBV5-1 to TRBJ1-5; 12 bases are a match to TRBD1. The germline gives CDR1 SGHRS, CDR2 YFSETQ. The CDR3 covers 15 residues. In nucleotides, the CDR3 is TGTGCCAGCAGCTTGGGACAGGGGGCTTATCAGCCCCAGCATTTT. Translating gives CASSLGQGAYQPQHF.

This clone was seen just once. The chain carries TRBV19 and TRBJ1-6; D is possibly TRBD1 (6 bases). This CDR3 has 15 residues. V was pared by 5 bases and J by 7 bases, with 15 bases between. The germline gives CDR1 LNHDA, CDR2 SQIVND (reference sequence). The CDR3 DNA reads as TGTGCCAGTAGTGCGGACTGGAGGGGGAATTCACCCCTCCACTTT. This gives the protein CASSADWRGNSPLHF.

The chain uses TRBV2 and TRBJ1-1; no reliable D call. The CDR3 length is 12 residues. The V gene lost 7 bases and the J gene lost 2 bases, with 8 bases spanning the gap. In germline, CDR1 is SNHLY, CDR2 FYNNEI. The CDR3 DNA reads TGTGCCAGCAATGGGTTTAACACTGAAGCTTTCTTT. It translates to CASNGFNTEAFF.

CDR3 DNA: TGTGCCAGCAGCGTAGTAGGGACTAGCCATGAGCAGTTCTTC. This translates into CASSVVGTSHEQFF. The gene calls are TRBV9 and TRBJ2-1; 9 bases fit TRBD2. V lost 0 bases to trimming and J lost 8 bases; unmatched junction nucleotides: 3. The germline V gene has CDR1 SGDLS and CDR2 YYNGEE. CDR3 length: 14 residues.